This TCR beta chain is from a study of human T cells and chemical hapten exposure. Study observations and caveats: No alteration of TCRs above 1 in 1000 frequency was seen with DPC sensitization.

Time point of the sample: pre-sensitization, week 0. Treatment: therapeutic diphenylcyclopropenone sensitization with weekly scalp DPC. The drawing of blood occurred before each patch test was applied. Alopecia patients between 18 and 70 years old and suitable for DPC were used as donors. In its sample, this clonotype was seen many times. The antigen is unknown. Individual cDNA molecules in this library carried unique molecular identifiers. TCRdb re-analysed the RACE reads in MiXCR, keeping a single row per CDR3 protein. The sample includes 300,000 to 450,000 distinct CDR3 sequences, over 5% seen only once; the top ten take less than 9%. This TCR was sampled from a woman between 18 and 29 years old with alopecia areata. Some clones in this sample may be carry-over from other donors' samples. The sample consisted of whole blood, taken in connection with sensitization to the hapten diphenylcyclopropenone (DPC).

DNA of the CDR3: TGTGCCAGCAGCGGTTCCACTAGCCCCCTCAATGAGCAGTTCTTC. This encodes CASSGSTSPLNEQFF. This chain joins TRBV9 and TRBJ2-1, with D possibly matching TRBD2 (6 bases). CDR1 SGDLS and CDR2 YYNGEE come from the germline V gene. The ends were cut back, 3 bases at V and 6 bases at J, with 16 bases in the middle. The CDR3 is 15 residues long.